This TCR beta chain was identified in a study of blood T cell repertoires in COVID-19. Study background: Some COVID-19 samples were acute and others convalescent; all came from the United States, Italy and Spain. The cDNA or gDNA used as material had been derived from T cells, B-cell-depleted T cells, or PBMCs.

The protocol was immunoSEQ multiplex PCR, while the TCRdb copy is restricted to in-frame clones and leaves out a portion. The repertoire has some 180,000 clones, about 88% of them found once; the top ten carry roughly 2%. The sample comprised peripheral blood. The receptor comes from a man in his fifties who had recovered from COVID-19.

CDR3 amino acids: CASSDSLSSYNEQFF. The CDR3 DNA is TGCGCCAGCAGCGATAGCCTGAGCTCCTACAATGAGCAGTTCTTC. This chain joins TRBV5-1 and TRBJ2-1; no clear D. The ends were cut back, 4 bases at V and 0 bases at J, with 11 bases in the middle. From germline, CDR1 is SGHRS and CDR2 YFSETQ. The CDR3 length is 15 residues.